Described below is a single TCR beta chain sequence and its context. Antigen specificity is unknown. The data stem from a study of cytomegalovirus exposure and HLA in healthy donors. Study-level background: The 666 first-cohort repertoires shared a platform with the approximately 120 validation repertoires, as reported in a later analysis.

The V gene's germline CDR1 is LNHDA and CDR2 SQIVND (reference sequence). V lost 6 bases, J lost 7 bases, and 10 bases stayed unmatched. This CDR3 region has 15 residues. Sequenced by immunoSEQ multiplex PCR; TCRdb stores in-frame clones only, minus some. This sample has about 110,000 clones, with more than 75% found just once. Overall study results and limits: The study flagged approximately 180 TCR beta chains as cytomegalovirus-associated.

This receptor was identified in a woman aged 25-40 years in good health and CMV-seropositive. The specimen sequenced was PBMCs. The chain is built from TRBV19 and TRBJ2-1, with TRBD2 matching 9 bases. The CDR3 protein is CASSYTLAGDNEQFF. CDR3 nucleotide sequence: TGTGCCAGTAGCTATACATTAGCGGGAGATAATGAGCAGTTCTTC. The full variable domain, its missing parts supplied by reference TRBV19 and TRBJ2-1, is DGGITQSPKYLFRKEGQNVTLSCEQNLNHDAMYWYRQDPGQGLRLIYYSQIVNDFQKGDIAEGYSVSREKKESFPLTVTSAQKNPTAFYLCASSYTLAGDNEQFFGPGTRLTVL.